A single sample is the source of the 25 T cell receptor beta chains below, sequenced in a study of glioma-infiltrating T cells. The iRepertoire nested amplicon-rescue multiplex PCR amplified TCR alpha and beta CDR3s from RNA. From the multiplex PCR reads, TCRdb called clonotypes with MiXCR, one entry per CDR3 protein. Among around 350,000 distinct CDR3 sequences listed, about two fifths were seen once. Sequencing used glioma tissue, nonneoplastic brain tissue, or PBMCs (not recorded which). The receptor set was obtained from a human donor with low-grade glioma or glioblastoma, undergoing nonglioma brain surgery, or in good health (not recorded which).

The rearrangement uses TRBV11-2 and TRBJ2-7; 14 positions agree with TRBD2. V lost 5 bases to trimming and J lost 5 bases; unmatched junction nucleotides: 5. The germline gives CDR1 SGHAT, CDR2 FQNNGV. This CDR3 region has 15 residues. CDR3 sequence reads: CASSKGLAGVNEQYF. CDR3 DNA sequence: TGTGCCAGCAGCAAGGGACTAGCGGGAGTTAACGAGCAGTACTTC. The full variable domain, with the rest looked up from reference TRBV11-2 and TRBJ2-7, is EAGVAQSPRYKIIEKRQSVAFWCNPISGHATLYWYQQILGQGPKLLIQFQNNGVVDDSQLPKDRFSAERLKGVDSTLKIQPAKLEDSAVYLCASSKGLAGVNEQYFGPGTRLTVT.

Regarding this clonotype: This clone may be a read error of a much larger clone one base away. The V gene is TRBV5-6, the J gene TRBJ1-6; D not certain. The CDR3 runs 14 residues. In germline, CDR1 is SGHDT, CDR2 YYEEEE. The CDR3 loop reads CANSSGTYNSPLHF. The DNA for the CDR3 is TGTGCCAACAGCAGCGGGACCTATAATTCACCCCTCCACTTT.

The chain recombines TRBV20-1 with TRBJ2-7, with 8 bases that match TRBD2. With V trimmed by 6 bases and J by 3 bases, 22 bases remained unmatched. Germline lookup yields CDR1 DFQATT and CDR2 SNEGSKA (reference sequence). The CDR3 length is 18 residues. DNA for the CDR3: TGCAGTGCGGCGCCCCCTCTACTAGCGGCCAGGCAAGACTACGAGCAGTACTTC. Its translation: CSAAPPLLAARQDYEQYF.

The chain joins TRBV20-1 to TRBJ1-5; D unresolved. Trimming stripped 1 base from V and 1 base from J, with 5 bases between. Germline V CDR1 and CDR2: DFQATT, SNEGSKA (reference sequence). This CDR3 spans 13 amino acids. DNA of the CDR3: TGCAGTGCTAGAGGGGGAAGCAATCAGCCCCAGCATTTT. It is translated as CSARGGSNQPQHF.

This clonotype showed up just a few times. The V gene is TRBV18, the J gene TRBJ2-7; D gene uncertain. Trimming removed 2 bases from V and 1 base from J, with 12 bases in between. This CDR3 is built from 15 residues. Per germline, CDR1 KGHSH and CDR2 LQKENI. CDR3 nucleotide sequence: TGTGCCAGCTCACCAGCCGGATGGTCTTCCTACGAGCAGTACTTC. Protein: CASSPAGWSSYEQYF. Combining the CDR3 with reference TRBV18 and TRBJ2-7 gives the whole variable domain NAGVMQNPRHLVRRRGQEARLRCSPMKGHSHVYWYRQLPEEGLKFMVYLQKENIIDESGMPKERFSAEFPKEGPSILRIQQVVRGDSAAYFCASSPAGWSSYEQYFGPGTRLTVT.

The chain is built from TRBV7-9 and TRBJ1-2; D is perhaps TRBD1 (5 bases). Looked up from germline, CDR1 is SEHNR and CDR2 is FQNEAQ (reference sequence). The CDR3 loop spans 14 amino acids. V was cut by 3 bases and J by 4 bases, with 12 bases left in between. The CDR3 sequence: CASSFLTDSYGYTF. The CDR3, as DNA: TGTGCCAGCAGCTTCCTGACAGACAGCTATGGCTACACCTTC.

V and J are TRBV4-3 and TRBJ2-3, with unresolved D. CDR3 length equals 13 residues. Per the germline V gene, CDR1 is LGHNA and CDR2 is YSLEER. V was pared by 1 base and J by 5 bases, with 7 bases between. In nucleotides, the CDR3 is TGCGCCAGCAGCCAAGTGATCCAAGATACGCAGTATTTT. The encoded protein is CASSQVIQDTQYF.

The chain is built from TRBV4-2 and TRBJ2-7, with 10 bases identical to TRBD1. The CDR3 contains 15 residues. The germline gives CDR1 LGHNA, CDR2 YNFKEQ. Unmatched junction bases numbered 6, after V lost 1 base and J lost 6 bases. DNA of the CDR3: TGTGCCAGCAGCCAAGCCGACAGGGGGCACTTCGAGCAGTACTTC. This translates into CASSQADRGHFEQYF.

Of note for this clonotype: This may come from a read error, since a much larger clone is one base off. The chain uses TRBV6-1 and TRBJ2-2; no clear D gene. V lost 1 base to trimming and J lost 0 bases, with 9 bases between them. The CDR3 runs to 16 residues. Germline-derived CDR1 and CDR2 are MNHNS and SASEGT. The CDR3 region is CASSEVQFANTGELFF. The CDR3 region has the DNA TGTGCCAGCAGTGAAGTACAGTTCGCGAACACCGGGGAGCTGTTTTTT.

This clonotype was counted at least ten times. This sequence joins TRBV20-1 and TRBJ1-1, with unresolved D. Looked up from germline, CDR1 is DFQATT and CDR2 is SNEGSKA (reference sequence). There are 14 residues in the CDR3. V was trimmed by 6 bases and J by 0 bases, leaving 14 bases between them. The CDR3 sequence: CSAEKEGMNTEAFF. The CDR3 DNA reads TGCAGTGCCGAAAAGGAGGGAATGAACACTGAAGCTTTCTTT.

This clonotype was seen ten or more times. The CDR3 bases are TGTGCCAGCAGCTCCCGGACTAGCGGGCGTGGACTCTACGAGCAGTACTTC. This encodes CASSSRTSGRGLYEQYF. This sequence joins TRBV27 and TRBJ2-7; TRBD2 matches at 11 bases. The V segment lost 6 bases and the J segment 3 bases; nucleotides outside the gene matches: 13. The CDR3 loop spans 17 amino acids. The germline CDR1 and CDR2 sequences are MNHEY and SMNVEV (reference sequence).

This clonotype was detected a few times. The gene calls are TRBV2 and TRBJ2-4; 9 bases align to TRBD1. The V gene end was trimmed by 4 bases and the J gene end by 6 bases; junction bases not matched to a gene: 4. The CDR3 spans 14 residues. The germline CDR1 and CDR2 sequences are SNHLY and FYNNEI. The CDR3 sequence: CASSGQGEGNIQYF. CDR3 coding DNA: TGTGCCAGCAGTGGACAGGGGGAGGGAAACATTCAGTACTTC.

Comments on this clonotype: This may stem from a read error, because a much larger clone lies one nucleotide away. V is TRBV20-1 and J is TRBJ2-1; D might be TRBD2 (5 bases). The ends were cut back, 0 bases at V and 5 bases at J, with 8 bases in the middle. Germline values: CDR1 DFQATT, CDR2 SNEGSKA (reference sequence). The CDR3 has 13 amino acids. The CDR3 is CSAREDYNNEQFF. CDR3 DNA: TGCAGTGCTAGAGAAGACTACAACAATGAGCAGTTCTTC.

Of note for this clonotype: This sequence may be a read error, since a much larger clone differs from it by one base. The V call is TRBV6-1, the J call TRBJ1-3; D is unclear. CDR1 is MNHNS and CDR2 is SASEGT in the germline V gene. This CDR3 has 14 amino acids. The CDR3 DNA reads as TGTGCCGGCAGTGAACTGTGGGCTGGAAACACCATATATTTT. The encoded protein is CAGSELWAGNTIYF.

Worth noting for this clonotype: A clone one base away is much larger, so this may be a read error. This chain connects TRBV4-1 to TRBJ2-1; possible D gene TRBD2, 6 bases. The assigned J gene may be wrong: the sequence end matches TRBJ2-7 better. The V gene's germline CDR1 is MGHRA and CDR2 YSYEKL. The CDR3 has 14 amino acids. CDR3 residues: CASSQLTRPVEQYF. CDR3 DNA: TGCGCCAGCAGCCAACTGACTAGACCGGTCGAGCAGTACTTC.

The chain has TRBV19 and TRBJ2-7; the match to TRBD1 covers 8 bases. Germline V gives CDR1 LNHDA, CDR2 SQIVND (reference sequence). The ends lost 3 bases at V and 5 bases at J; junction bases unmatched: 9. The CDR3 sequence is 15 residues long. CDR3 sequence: CASSIQGQGIDEQYF. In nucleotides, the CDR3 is TGTGCCAGTAGTATCCAAGGACAGGGCATCGACGAGCAGTACTTC.

CDR3 coding DNA: TGTGCCAGCAGTCATCGGGACGGGATGGCTGATACGCAGTATTTT. This translates into CASSHRDGMADTQYF. The chain is built from TRBV12-3 or TRBV12-4 and TRBJ2-3; either TRBD1 or TRBD2 may supply D (5 bases each). The CDR3 extends over 15 amino acids. The germline V and J ends were trimmed by 5 bases and 6 bases, with 18 bases remaining between them.

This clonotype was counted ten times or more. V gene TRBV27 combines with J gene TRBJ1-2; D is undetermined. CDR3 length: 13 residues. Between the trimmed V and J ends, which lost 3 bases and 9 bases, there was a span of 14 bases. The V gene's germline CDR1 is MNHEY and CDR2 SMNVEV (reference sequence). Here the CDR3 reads CASSLGKNSRYTF. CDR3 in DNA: TGTGCCAGCAGTTTGGGGAAAAACTCTCGCTACACCTTC.

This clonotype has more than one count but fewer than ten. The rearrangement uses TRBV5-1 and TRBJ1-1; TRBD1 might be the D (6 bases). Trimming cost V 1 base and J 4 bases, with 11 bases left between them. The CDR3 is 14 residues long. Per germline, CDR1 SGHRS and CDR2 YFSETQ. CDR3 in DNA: TGCGCCAGCAGCTTGACGGACAGAGGCACTGAAGCTTTCTTT. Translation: CASSLTDRGTEAFF.

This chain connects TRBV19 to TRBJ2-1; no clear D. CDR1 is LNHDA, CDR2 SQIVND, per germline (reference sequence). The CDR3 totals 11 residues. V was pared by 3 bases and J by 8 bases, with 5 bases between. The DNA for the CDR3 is TGTGCCAGTAGTATTTCAGATGAGCAGTTCTTC. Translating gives CASSISDEQFF.

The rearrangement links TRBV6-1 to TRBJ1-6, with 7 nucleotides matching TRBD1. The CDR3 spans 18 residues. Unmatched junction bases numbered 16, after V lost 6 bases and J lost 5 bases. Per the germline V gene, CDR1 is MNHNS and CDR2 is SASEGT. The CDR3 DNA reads TGTGCCAGCAGCCCACGCCGCTCATCGGGACAGCATAATTCACCCCTCCACTTT. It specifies CASSPRRSSGQHNSPLHF.

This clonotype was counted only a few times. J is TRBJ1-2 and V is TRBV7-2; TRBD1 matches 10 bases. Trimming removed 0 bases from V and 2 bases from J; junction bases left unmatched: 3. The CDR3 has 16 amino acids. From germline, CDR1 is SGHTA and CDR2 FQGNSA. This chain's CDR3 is CASSLAPTGGNYGYTF. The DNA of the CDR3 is TGTGCCAGCAGCTTAGCTCCGACAGGGGGCAACTATGGCTACACCTTC. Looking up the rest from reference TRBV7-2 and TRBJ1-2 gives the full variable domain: GAGVSQSPSNKVTEKGKDVELRCDPISGHTALYWYRQSLGQGLEFLIYFQGNSAPDKSGLPSDRFSAERTGGSVSTLTIQRTQQEDSAVYLCASSLAPTGGNYGYTFGSGTRLTVV.

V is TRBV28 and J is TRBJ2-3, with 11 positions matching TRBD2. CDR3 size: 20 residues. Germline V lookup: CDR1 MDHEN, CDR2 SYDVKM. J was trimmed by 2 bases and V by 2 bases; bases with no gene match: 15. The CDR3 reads CASSLTPGLADDEATDTQYF. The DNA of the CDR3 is TGTGCCAGCAGTTTAACCCCGGGACTAGCGGACGACGAGGCCACAGATACGCAGTATTTT.

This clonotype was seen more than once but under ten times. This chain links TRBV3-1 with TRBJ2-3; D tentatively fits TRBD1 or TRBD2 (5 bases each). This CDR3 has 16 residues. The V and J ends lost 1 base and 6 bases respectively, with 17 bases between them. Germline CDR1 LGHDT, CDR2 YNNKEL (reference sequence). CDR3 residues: CASSQGDGSILDTQYF. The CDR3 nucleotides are TGTGCCAGCAGCCAAGGGGACGGGTCGATCCTGGATACGCAGTATTTT.

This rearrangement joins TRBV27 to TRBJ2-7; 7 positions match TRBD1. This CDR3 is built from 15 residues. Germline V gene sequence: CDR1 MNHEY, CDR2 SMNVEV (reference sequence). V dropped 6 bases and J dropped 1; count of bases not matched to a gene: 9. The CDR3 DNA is TGTGCCAGCAGCCCCGGGACAGTGATGTCCTACGAGCAGTACTTC. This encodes CASSPGTVMSYEQYF.